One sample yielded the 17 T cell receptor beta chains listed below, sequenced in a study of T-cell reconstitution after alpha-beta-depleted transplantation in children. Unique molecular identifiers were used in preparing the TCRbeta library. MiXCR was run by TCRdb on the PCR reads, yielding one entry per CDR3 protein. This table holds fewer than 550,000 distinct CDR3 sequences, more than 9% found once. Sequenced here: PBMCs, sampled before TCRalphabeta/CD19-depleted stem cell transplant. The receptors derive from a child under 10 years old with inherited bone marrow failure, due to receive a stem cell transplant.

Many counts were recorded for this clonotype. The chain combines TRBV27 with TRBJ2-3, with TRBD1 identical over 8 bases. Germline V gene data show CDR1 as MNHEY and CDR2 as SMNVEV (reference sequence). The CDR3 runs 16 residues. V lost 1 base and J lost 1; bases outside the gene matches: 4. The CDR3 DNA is TGTGCCAGCAGTTTATTAAGGGGACAGGGCACAGATACGCAGTATTTT. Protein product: CASSLLRGQGTDTQYF.

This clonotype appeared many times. DNA of the CDR3: TGCAGCGCGGTCCCCGGGACAGGGGGCGGGAATGAGCAGTTCTTC. The encoded protein is CSAVPGTGGGNEQFF. The chain has TRBV29-1 and TRBJ2-1, with 12 nucleotides matching TRBD1. Germline V CDR1 and CDR2: SQVTM, ANQGSEA. There are 15 residues in the CDR3. V dropped 7 bases and J dropped 7; count of bases not matched to a gene: 11.

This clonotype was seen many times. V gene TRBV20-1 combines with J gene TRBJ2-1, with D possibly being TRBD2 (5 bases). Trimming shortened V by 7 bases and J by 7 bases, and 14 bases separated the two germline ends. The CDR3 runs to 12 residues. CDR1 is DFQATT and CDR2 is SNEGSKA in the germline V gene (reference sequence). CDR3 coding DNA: TGCAGTGTAGGCGGGTGGATTAATGAGCAGTTCTTC. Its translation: CSVGGWINEQFF.

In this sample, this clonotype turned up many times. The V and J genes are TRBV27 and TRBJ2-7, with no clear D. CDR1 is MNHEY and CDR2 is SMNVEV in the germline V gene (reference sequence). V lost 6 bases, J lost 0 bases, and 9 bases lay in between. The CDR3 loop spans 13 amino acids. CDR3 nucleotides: TGTGCCAGCAGATTGCGGCCCTCCTACGAGCAGTACTTC. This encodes CASRLRPSYEQYF.

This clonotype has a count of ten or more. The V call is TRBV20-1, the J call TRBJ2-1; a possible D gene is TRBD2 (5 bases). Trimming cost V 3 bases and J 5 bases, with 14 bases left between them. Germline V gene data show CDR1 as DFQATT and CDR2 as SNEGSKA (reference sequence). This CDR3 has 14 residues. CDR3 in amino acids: CSASLAGWDNEQFF. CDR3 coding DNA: TGCAGTGCTAGCTTGGCGGGTTGGGACAATGAGCAGTTCTTC.

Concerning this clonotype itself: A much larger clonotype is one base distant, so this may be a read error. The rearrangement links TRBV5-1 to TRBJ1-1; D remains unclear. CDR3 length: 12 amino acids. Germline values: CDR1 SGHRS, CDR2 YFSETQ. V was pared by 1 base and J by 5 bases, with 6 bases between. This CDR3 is CASSLTETEAFF. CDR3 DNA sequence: TGCGCCAGCAGCTTGACGGAAACTGAAGCTTTCTTT.

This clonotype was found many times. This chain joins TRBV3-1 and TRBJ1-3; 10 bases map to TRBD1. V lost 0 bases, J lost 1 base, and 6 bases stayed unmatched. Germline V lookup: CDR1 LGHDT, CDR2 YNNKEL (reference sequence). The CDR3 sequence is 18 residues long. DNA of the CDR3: TGTGCCAGCAGCCAAGAGTTGGGACAGGGGCTGTCTGGAAACACCATATATTTT. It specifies CASSQELGQGLSGNTIYF.

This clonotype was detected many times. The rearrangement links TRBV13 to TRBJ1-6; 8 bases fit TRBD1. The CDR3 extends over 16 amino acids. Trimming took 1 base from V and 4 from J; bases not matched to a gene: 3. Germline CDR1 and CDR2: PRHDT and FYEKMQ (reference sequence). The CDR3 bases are TGTGCCAGCAGCTTAGCAGGGGGCGGTTATAATTCACCCCTCCACTTT. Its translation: CASSLAGGGYNSPLHF.

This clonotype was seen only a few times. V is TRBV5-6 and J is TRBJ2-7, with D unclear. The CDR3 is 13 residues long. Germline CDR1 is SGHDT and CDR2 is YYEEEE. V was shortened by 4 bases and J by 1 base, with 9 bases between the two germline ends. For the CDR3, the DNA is TGTGCCAGCAGCGAGCAGTTTTCCTACGAGCAGTACTTC. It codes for CASSEQFSYEQYF.

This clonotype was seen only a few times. In DNA form, the CDR3 reads TGTGCCAGCAGCTGGGTTAGGGGGCCGGGGAACACTGAAGCTTTCTTT. Protein product: CASSWVRGPGNTEAFF. This chain connects TRBV7-2 to TRBJ1-1, with 7 bases matching TRBD1. Trimming at V came to 4 bases and at J to 1 base, leaving 9 bases not matched to a gene. The CDR3 length is 16 residues. Germline CDR1 reads SGHTA; CDR2 reads FQGNSA.

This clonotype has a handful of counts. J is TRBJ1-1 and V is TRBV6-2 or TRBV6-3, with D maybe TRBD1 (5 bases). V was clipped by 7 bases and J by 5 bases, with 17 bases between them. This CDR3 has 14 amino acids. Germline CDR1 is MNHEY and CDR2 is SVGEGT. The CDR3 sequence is CASNRLRGRTEAFF. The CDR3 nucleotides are TGTGCCAGCAACCGACTGAGGGGTAGAACTGAAGCTTTCTTT.

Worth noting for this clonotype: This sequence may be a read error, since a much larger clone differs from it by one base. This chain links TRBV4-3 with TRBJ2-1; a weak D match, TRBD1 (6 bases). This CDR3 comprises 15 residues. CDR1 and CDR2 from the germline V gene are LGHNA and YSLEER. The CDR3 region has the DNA TGCGCCAGCAGCCAAGATCGGCTTGGGGACAATGAGCAGATCTTC. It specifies CASSQDRLGDNEQIF.

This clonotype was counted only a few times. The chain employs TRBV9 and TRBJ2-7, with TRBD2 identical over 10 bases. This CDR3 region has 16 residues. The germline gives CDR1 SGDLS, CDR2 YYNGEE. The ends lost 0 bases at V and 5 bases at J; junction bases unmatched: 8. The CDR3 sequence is CASSVGRLAGVNEQYF. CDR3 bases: TGTGCCAGCAGCGTAGGTCGGCTAGCGGGAGTGAACGAGCAGTACTTC. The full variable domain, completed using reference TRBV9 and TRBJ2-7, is DSGVTQTPKHLITATGQRVTLRCSPRSGDLSVYWYQQSLDQGLQFLIQYYNGEERAKGNILERFSAQQFPDLHSELNLSSLELGDSALYFCASSVGRLAGVNEQYFGPGTRLTVT.

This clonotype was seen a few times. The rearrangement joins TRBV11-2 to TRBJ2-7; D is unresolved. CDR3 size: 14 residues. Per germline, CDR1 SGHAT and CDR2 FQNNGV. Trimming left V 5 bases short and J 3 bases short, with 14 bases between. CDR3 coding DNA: TGTGCCAGCAGCCGCAGAGAAGGTGGCTACGAGCAGTACTTC. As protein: CASSRREGGYEQYF.

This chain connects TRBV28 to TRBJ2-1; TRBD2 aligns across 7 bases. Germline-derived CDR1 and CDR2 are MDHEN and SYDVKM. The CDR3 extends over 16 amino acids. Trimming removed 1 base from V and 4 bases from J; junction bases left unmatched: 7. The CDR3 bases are TGTGCCAGCAGTTTATACCCCCTAGCGGATTACAATGAGCAGTTCTTC. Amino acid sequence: CASSLYPLADYNEQFF.

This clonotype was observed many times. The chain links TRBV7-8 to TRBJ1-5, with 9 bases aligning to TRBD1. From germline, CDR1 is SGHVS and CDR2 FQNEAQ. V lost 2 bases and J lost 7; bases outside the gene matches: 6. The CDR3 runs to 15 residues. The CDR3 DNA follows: TGTGCCAGCAGCTTAACAGGGGGCGCGGGGCAGCCCCAGCATTTT. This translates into CASSLTGGAGQPQHF. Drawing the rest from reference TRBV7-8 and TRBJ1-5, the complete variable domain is GAGVSQSPRYKVAKRGQDVALRCDPISGHVSLFWYQQALGQGPEFLTYFQNEAQLDKSGLPSDRFFAERPEGSVSTLKIQRTQQEDSAVYLCASSLTGGAGQPQHFGDGTRLSIL.

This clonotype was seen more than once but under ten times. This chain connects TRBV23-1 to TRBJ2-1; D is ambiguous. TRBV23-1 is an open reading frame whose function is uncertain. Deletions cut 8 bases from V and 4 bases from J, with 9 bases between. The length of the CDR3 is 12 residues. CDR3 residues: CASRQWYNEQFF. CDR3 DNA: TGCGCCAGCCGCCAATGGTACAATGAGCAGTTCTTC.